Listed here are 26 T cell receptor beta chains from one sample, sequenced in a study of T cells after yellow fever vaccination. TCRdb redid the calling of the 5' RACE reads with MiXCR, one entry per CDR3 protein. Among around 30,000 distinct CDR3 sequences listed, 5% were seen once. The source was CD8+ T cells sorted from PBMCs, collected 10 days after the yellow fever booster vaccination. These receptor sequences come from a man aged 30 to 39 who received the YFV17D yellow fever vaccine.

Ten or more counts support this clonotype. The genes are TRBV28 and TRBJ2-1; 7 positions agree with TRBD1. Losses at the gene ends were 9 bases for V and 3 bases for J; bases not matched to a gene: 17. CDR3 length equals 17 residues. Germline CDR1 and CDR2: MDHEN and SYDVKM. The CDR3 loop reads CASSGRGIAPYYNEQFF. DNA of the CDR3: TGTGCCAGTTCTGGCAGGGGGATCGCCCCTTACTACAATGAGCAGTTCTTC.

This clonotype was seen at least ten times. The chain joins TRBV20-1 to TRBJ1-1, with D perhaps matching TRBD1 (6 bases). This CDR3 has 16 residues. The V gene's germline CDR1 is DFQATT and CDR2 SNEGSKA (reference sequence). The ends were cut back, 0 bases at V and 0 bases at J, with 14 bases in the middle. CDR3 nucleotide sequence: TGCAGTGCTAGAGACGGCAGGGGTTACTTGAACACTGAAGCTTTCTTT. This gives the protein CSARDGRGYLNTEAFF.

This clonotype was recorded many times. The V and J genes are TRBV27 and TRBJ2-7, with 7 bases identical to TRBD1. CDR3 length: 12 amino acids. Germline-derived CDR1 and CDR2 are MNHEY and SMNVEV (reference sequence). Trimming at V came to 4 bases and at J to 4 bases, leaving 1 base not matched to a gene. In DNA, the CDR3 is TGTGCCAGCAGTTCGACAGGGTACGAGCAGTACTTC. Its translation is CASSSTGYEQYF.

This clonotype was found many times. CDR3 DNA: TGTGCCAGCGGGGACATACAGCCCTACGAGCAGTACTTC. It encodes CASGDIQPYEQYF. The genes are TRBV5-5 and TRBJ2-7; maybe TRBD1 (6 bases). The CDR3 length is 13 residues. V lost 7 bases and J lost 2, with 13 bases in between. Germline values: CDR1 SGHKS, CDR2 YYEKEE (reference sequence).

This clonotype was found many times. The genes are TRBV23-1 and TRBJ2-3; no firm D call. TRBV23-1 is filed as an ORF, its function uncertain. CDR3 length equals 17 residues. Trimming took 3 bases from V and 4 from J, leaving 20 bases between them. The CDR3 loop reads CASSHPWKGPSADTQYF. CDR3 nucleotides: TGCGCCAGCAGTCATCCTTGGAAGGGCCCGTCGGCAGATACGCAGTATTTT.

This clonotype was counted ten times or more. V and J are TRBV11-2 and TRBJ1-5; D is perhaps TRBD1 (5 bases). The CDR3 sequence is 15 residues long. Trimming removed 1 base at V and 2 bases at J, with 9 bases between. Germline CDR1 is SGHAT and CDR2 is FQNNGV. The CDR3 region has the DNA TGTGCCAGCAGCTTAGGGGGGACGGGCAATCAGCCCCAGCATTTT. Its protein is CASSLGGTGNQPQHF.

This clonotype was seen ten or more times. The CDR3 sequence is CASLGRRIGETQYF. In DNA, the CDR3 is TGTGCCAGTTTGGGCAGGAGAATAGGGGAGACCCAGTACTTC. The rearrangement links TRBV7-9 to TRBJ2-5; D is unclear. The CDR3 runs 14 residues. Germline CDR1 is SEHNR and CDR2 is FQNEAQ (reference sequence). The V and J ends lost 9 bases and 5 bases respectively, with 19 bases between them.

This clonotype appeared many times. J is TRBJ2-2 and V is TRBV11-3; 11 nucleotides align to TRBD2. CDR1 and CDR2 from the germline V gene are SGHNT and YENEEA. Trimming took 3 bases from V and 6 from J; bases not matched to a gene: 9. The CDR3 totals 17 residues. CDR3 residues: CASSFVTGLAGPGELFF. Here the CDR3 DNA reads TGTGCCAGCAGCTTTGTGACTGGACTAGCGGGTCCCGGGGAGCTGTTTTTT.

Many counts were recorded for this clonotype. The V call is TRBV6-2 or TRBV6-3, the J call TRBJ2-1; D possibly corresponds to TRBD2 (5 bases). Germline CDR1 and CDR2: MNHEY and SVGEGT. The V end lost 7 bases, the J end lost 8 bases, and 9 bases lay between the germline ends. This CDR3 is built from 11 residues. The DNA of the CDR3 is TGTGCCAGCACCAACGGGGATGAGCAGTTCTTC. Its translation: CASTNGDEQFF.

This clonotype was counted many times. The rearrangement links TRBV4-1 to TRBJ2-7; 9 nucleotides agree with TRBD1. This CDR3 is 16 amino acids long. Germline loops: CDR1 MGHRA, CDR2 YSYEKL. Trimming at V came to 1 base and at J to 2 bases, leaving 6 bases not matched to a gene. The CDR3 nucleotides read TGCGCCAGCAGCCAAGTTTGGGGACAGGGTGCCTACGAGCAGTACTTC. It translates to CASSQVWGQGAYEQYF.

In its sample, this clonotype was seen once. With a much larger clone just one base away, this may be a read error. The V gene is TRBV20-1, the J gene TRBJ1-4; no clear D gene. CDR1 is DFQATT and CDR2 is SNEGSKA in the germline V gene (reference sequence). The CDR3 has 11 residues. The ends were cut back, 1 base at V and 8 bases at J, with 5 bases in the middle. The CDR3 DNA is TGCAGTGCTAGAGCTGACGAAAAACTGTTTTTT. It translates to CSARADEKLFF.

This clonotype was picked up many times. The chain has TRBV25-1 and TRBJ1-6; 8 nucleotides align to TRBD1. There are 15 residues in the CDR3. Germline V gene lookup returns CDR1 MGHDK and CDR2 SYGVNS. Trimming at V came to 1 base and at J to 10 bases, leaving 6 bases not matched to a gene. This CDR3 is CASSEFSTGASPLHF. The CDR3 DNA sequence: TGTGCCAGCAGTGAATTCTCGACAGGGGCCTCACCCCTCCACTTT.

This clonotype was observed at least ten times. J is TRBJ2-5 and V is TRBV29-1; 13 nucleotides align to TRBD2. CDR1 is SQVTM and CDR2 is ANQGSEA in the germline V gene. This CDR3 is 15 amino acids long. The J segment lost 2 bases and the V segment lost 8 bases, leaving 8 bases of the junction unmatched. The chain's CDR3 is CSFIPGLAGQETQYF. The DNA of the CDR3 is TGCAGCTTCATACCGGGACTAGCGGGACAAGAGACCCAGTACTTC.

This clonotype was seen ten or more times. For the CDR3, the DNA is TGTGCCAGCAGTCGGGAGGAGACCCAGTACTTC. Translating gives CASSREETQYF. The chain combines TRBV12-3 or TRBV12-4 with TRBJ2-5; possibly TRBD2 for D (6 bases). V was pared by 5 bases and J by 5 bases, with 6 bases between. The CDR3 totals 11 residues.

There are many counts of this clonotype. V is TRBV10-3 and J is TRBJ2-2; D is perhaps TRBD1 (5 bases). V was cut by 3 bases and J by 5 bases, with 10 bases left in between. Germline lookup yields CDR1 ENHRY and CDR2 SYGVKD. This CDR3 is 14 amino acids long. The CDR3 coding sequence is TGTGCCATCAGTGAAGGGGTGGGGACCGGGGAGCTGTTTTTT. It translates to CAISEGVGTGELFF.

This clonotype was recorded at least ten times. The V call is TRBV6-5, the J call TRBJ2-3; 8 nucleotides match TRBD2. Per the germline V gene, CDR1 is MNHEY and CDR2 is SVGAGI. The V gene end was trimmed by 6 bases and the J gene end by 0 bases; junction bases not matched to a gene: 8. CDR3 length equals 16 residues. The CDR3 coding sequence is TGTGCCAGCAGACCCAGAACTAGCGGTAGCACAGATACGCAGTATTTT. Translation gives CASRPRTSGSTDTQYF.

The V call is TRBV15, the J call TRBJ2-7; D ambiguous. The V end lost 0 bases, the J end lost 3 bases, and 12 bases lay between the germline ends. The CDR3 runs 15 residues. The germline CDR1 and CDR2 sequences are LNHNV and YYDKDF (reference sequence). The CDR3 coding sequence is TGTGCCACCAGCAGAGAGGGCCCAGCGCACTACGAGCAGTACTTC. Its translation is CATSREGPAHYEQYF.

There are many counts of this clonotype. The chain carries TRBV2 and TRBJ2-3; no reliable D call. Germline V CDR1 and CDR2: SNHLY, FYNNEI. Trimming took 3 bases from V and 7 from J, leaving 20 bases between them. There are 16 residues in the CDR3. The CDR3 here is CASSDLGPVDRYTQYF. The CDR3 nucleotides read TGTGCCAGCAGTGATTTGGGTCCCGTCGATCGGTATACGCAGTATTTT.

This clonotype was seen repeatedly, ten times or more. The chain joins TRBV28 to TRBJ2-7, with 8 nucleotides matching TRBD1. This CDR3 region has 15 residues. The V gene's germline CDR1 is MDHEN and CDR2 SYDVKM. Losses at the gene ends were 5 bases for V and 4 bases for J; bases not matched to a gene: 10. The CDR3 coding sequence is TGTGCCAGCAGTAATACAGGGGGACCTGAGTACGAGCAGTACTTC. This gives the protein CASSNTGGPEYEQYF.

This clonotype was seen at least ten times. CDR3 loop: CASSPGAPYEQYF. CDR3 bases: TGTGCCAGCTCACCCGGGGCTCCCTACGAGCAGTACTTC. This sequence joins TRBV18 and TRBJ2-7; either TRBD1 or TRBD2 may fit D (5 bases each). V dropped 3 bases and J dropped 2 bases, with 8 bases sitting between them. This CDR3 contains 13 residues. CDR1 and CDR2 (germline): KGHSH, LQKENI.

This clonotype showed up many times. The J gene is TRBJ2-5, the V gene TRBV2; 12 bases line up with TRBD2. The trim removed 7 bases at V and 5 bases at J, leaving 5 bases unmatched. This CDR3 region has 14 residues. Germline CDR1 SNHLY, CDR2 FYNNEI. This CDR3 is CASMRLAGEETQYF. In DNA form, the CDR3 reads TGTGCCAGCATGCGACTAGCGGGAGAGGAGACCCAGTACTTC.

The sample holds many counts of this clonotype. The chain is built from TRBV27 and TRBJ1-6; 11 bases align to TRBD1. V lost 2 bases and J lost 10; bases outside the gene matches: 4. Germline V gives CDR1 MNHEY, CDR2 SMNVEV (reference sequence). This CDR3 is built from 15 residues. The CDR3 DNA is TGTGCCAGCAGTTTAGGACAGGGGGCAGGCTCACCCCTCCACTTT. This translates into CASSLGQGAGSPLHF.

This clonotype was counted at least ten times. The rearrangement uses TRBV6-5 and TRBJ2-7; D is possibly TRBD2 (6 bases). The CDR3 has 15 amino acids. Trimming took 0 bases from V and 0 from J, leaving 9 bases between them. Germline CDR1 is MNHEY and CDR2 is SVGAGI. The CDR3 reads CASSYSGGISYEQYF. The CDR3 bases are TGTGCCAGCAGTTACTCGGGCGGGATCTCCTACGAGCAGTACTTC.

Ten or more counts support this clonotype. The chain links TRBV5-1 to TRBJ2-7; TRBD1 agrees at 10 bases. V dropped 5 bases and J dropped 6; count of bases not matched to a gene: 11. CDR3 length equals 15 residues. From germline, CDR1 is SGHRS and CDR2 YFSETQ. The CDR3 nucleotides read TGCGCCAGCAGTTATCGACAGGGGGCTCTGGTCGAGCAGTACTTC. Translating gives CASSYRQGALVEQYF.

The sample holds many counts of this clonotype. The chain combines TRBV29-1 with TRBJ1-6, with D unclear. The V end lost 8 bases, the J end lost 10 bases, and 15 bases lay between the germline ends. From germline, CDR1 is SQVTM and CDR2 ANQGSEA. The CDR3 length is 12 residues. The CDR3 sequence: CSSSLGPSPLHF. DNA for the CDR3: TGCAGCTCCTCCCTGGGCCCCTCACCCCTCCACTTT.

This clonotype was seen at least ten times. V usage is TRBV5-4 and J usage is TRBJ2-1, with D perhaps matching TRBD2 (6 bases). Trimming cost V 2 bases and J 7 bases, with 19 bases left between them. Looked up from germline, CDR1 is SGHNT and CDR2 is YYREEE (reference sequence). This CDR3 is built from 16 residues. The CDR3 nucleotides read TGTGCCAGCAGCTTCTCGGTCGGGAGCGGGTTGAATGAGCAGTTCTTC. This translates into CASSFSVGSGLNEQFF.